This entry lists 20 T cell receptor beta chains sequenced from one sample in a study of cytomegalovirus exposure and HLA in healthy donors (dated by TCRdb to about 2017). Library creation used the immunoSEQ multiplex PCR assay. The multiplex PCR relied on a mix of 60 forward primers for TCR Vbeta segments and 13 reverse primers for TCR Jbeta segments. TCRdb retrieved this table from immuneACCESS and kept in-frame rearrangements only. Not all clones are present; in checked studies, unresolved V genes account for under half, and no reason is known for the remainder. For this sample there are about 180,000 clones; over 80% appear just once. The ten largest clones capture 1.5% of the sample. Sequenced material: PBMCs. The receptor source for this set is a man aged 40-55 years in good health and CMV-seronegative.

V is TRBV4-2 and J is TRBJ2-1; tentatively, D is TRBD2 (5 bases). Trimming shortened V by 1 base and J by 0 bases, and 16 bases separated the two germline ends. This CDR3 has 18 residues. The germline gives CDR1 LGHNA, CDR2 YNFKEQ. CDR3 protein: CASSQAPSSLYSYNEQFF. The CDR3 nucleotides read TGTGCCAGCAGCCAAGCCCCTAGCAGCCTGTACTCCTACAATGAGCAGTTCTTC.

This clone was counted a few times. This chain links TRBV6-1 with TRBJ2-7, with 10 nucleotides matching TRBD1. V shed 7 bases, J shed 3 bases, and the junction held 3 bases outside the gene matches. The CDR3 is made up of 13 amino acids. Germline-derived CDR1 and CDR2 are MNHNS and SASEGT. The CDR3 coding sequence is TGTGCCAGCAACGGACAGGGGGTCTACGAGCAGTACTTC. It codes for CASNGQGVYEQYF.

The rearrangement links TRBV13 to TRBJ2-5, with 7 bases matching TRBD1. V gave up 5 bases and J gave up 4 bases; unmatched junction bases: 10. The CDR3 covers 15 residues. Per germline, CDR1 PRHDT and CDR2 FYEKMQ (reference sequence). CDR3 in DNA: TGTGCCAGCAGCGTAAACAGGGGATTGGGAGAGACCCAGTACTTC. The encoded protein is CASSVNRGLGETQYF.

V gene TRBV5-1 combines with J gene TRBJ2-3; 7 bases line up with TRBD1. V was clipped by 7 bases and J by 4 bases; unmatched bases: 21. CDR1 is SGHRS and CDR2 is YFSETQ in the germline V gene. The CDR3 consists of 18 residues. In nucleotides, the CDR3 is TGCGCCAGCCGCCTTACCCGACAGGGACCGCGCGGCCCAGATACGCAGTATTTT. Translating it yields CASRLTRQGPRGPDTQYF.

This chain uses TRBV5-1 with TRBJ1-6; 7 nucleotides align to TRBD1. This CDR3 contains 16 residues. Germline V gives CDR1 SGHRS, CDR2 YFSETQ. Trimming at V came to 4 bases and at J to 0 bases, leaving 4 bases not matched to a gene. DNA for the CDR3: TGCGCCAGCAGCCCACAGGGGAGCTCCTATAATTCACCCCTCCACTTT. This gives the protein CASSPQGSSYNSPLHF.

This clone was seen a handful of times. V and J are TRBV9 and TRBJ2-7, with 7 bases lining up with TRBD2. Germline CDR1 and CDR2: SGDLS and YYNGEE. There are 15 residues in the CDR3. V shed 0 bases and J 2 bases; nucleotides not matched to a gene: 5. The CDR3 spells CASSVGVGGTYEQYF. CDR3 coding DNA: TGTGCCAGCAGCGTAGGGGTCGGGGGGACCTACGAGCAGTACTTC. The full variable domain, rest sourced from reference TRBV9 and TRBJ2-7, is DSGVTQTPKHLITATGQRVTLRCSPRSGDLSVYWYQQSLDQGLQFLIQYYNGEERAKGNILERFSAQQFPDLHSELNLSSLELGDSALYFCASSVGVGGTYEQYFGPGTRLTVT.

CDR3 DNA sequence: TGTGCCAGCAGCCAAGATTGGTTAGGCCTAGCGGGCCCCACAGATACGCAGTATTTT. As protein: CASSQDWLGLAGPTDTQYF. This chain connects TRBV14 to TRBJ2-3; 8 bases map to TRBD2. From germline, CDR1 is SGHDN and CDR2 FVKESK. The CDR3 is 19 amino acids. The ends lost 0 bases at V and 2 bases at J; junction bases unmatched: 13.

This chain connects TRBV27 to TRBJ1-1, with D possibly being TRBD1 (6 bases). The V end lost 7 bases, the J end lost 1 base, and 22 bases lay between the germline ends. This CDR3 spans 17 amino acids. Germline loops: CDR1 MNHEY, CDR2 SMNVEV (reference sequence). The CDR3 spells CASNPYRVLGGNTEAFF. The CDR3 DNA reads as TGTGCCAGCAATCCCTACCGGGTCCTAGGGGGGAACACTGAAGCTTTCTTT.

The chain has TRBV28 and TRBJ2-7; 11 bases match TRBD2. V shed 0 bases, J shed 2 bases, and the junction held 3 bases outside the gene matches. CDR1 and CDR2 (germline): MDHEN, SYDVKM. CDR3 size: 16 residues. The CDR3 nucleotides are TGTGCCAGCAGTTTATGGGGGACTAGCGGAACCTACGAGCAGTACTTC. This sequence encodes CASSLWGTSGTYEQYF.

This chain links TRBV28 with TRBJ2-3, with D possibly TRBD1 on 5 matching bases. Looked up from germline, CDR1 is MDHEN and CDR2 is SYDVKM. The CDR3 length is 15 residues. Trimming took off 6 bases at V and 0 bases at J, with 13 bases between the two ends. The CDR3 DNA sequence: TGTGCCAGCAGGCCAGACAGCTTAAGCACAGATACGCAGTATTTT. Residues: CASRPDSLSTDTQYF.

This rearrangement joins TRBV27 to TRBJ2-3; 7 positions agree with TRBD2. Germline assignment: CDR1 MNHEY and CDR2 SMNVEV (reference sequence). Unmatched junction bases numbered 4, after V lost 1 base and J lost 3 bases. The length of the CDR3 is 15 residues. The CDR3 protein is CASSLWAGVTDTQYF. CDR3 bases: TGTGCCAGCAGTTTATGGGCGGGAGTAACAGATACGCAGTATTTT.

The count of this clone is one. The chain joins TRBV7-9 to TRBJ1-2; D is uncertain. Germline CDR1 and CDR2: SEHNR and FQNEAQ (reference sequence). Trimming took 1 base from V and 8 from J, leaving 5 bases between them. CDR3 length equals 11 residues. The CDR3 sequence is CASSLGGGYTF. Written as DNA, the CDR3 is TGTGCCAGCAGCTTAGGCGGGGGCTACACCTTC.

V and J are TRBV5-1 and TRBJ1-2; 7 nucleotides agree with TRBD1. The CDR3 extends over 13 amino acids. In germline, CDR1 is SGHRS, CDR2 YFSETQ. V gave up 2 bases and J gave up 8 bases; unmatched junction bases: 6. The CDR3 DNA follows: TGCGCCAGCAGCTTCTCGGACAGGAGCGGCTACACCTTC. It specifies CASSFSDRSGYTF.

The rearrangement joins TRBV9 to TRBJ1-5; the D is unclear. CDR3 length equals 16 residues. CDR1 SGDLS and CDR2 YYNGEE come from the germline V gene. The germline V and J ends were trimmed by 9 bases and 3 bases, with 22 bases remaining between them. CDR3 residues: CAISEPQQSYNQPQHF. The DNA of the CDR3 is TGTGCCATCTCAGAACCCCAACAGTCCTACAATCAGCCCCAGCATTTT.

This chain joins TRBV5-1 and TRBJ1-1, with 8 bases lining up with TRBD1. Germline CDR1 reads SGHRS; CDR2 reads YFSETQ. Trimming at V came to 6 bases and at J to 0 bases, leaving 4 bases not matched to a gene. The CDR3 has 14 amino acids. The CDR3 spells CASTGQEMNTEAFF. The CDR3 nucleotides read TGCGCCAGCACGGGACAGGAGATGAACACTGAAGCTTTCTTT.

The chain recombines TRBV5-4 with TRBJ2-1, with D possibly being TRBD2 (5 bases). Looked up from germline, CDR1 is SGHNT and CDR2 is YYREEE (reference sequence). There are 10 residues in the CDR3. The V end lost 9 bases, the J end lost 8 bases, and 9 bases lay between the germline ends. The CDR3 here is CATAGDEQFF. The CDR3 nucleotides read TGTGCCACCGCCGGGGATGAGCAGTTCTTC.

The CDR3 reads CASSPSRGTQYF. The CDR3 region has the DNA TGTGCCAGCAGCCCCAGTCGGGGTACGCAGTATTTT. The rearrangement uses TRBV7-3 and TRBJ2-3, with D perhaps TRBD2 (5 bases). Trimming cost V 5 bases and J 8 bases, with 11 bases left between them. In germline, CDR1 is SGHTA, CDR2 FQGTGA. There are 12 residues in the CDR3.

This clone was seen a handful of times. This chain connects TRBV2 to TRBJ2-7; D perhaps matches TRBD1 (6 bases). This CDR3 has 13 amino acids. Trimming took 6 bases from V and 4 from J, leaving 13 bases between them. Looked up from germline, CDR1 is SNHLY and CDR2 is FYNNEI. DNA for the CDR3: TGTGCCAGCAGGGTTACAACAGGGTACGAGCAGTACTTC. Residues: CASRVTTGYEQYF.

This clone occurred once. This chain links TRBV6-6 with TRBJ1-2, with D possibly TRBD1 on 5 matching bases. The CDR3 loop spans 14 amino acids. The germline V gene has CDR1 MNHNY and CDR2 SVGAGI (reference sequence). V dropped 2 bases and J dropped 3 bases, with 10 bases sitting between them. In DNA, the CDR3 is TGTGCCAGCAGTTACGGCGGGGCGGACTATGGCTACACCTTC. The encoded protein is CASSYGGADYGYTF.

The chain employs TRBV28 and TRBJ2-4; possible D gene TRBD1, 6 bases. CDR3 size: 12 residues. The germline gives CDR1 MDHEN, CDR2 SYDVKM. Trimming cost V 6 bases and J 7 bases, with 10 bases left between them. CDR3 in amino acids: CASSQQGNIQYF. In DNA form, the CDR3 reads TGTGCCAGCAGCCAACAGGGTAACATTCAGTACTTC.